The subject of this entry is one TCR beta chain. Its antigen is not yet known. Base quality data are lacking; no much larger clone is found one base away. This record belongs to a study of patients and donors after allogeneic stem cell transplantation (dated by TCRdb to 2019 to 2021). The library was made by RT-PCR. Data came from a NextSeq 550. The public reads were reanalyzed by TCRdb: fastp trimming at Q25, MiXCR alignment, in-frame beta chains only. All rows with the same CDR3 protein become a single entry with the most common DNA and genes. This sample gives about 90,000 distinct CDR3 sequences in total; 48% of them show up just once. Around 60% of the sample comes from the top ten. The CDR3 runs 18 residues from the cysteine to the phenylalanine. Just the 54-base CDR3 DNA is kept, in frame starting at base 1. V is cut by 2 bases and J by 4 bases, and the space between the germline ends is 23 bases. CDR1 DFQATT and CDR2 SNEGSKA are derived from the germline V gene (reference sequence).

This chain joins TRBV20-1 to TRBJ2-2; the D element could tentatively be TRBD1 or TRBD2, as 6 bases agree for each. The sequence came from a human donor who was either an allogeneic HSCT recipient or a stem cell or donor lymphocyte infusion donor (not recorded which). It is not recorded whose cells these are; they may come from a transplant donor. The material sequenced was blood, either unsorted or a sorted T cell fraction (not recorded which). The encoded CDR3 is CSARPSRKGGAFTGELFF. Here is the DNA: TGCAGTGCTAGACCATCACGCAAGGGGGGCGCTTTCACCGGGGAGCTGTTTTTT.